This T cell receptor (beta chain) was identified in a study of T cells in Graves' hyperthyroidism and ophthalmopathy. Study in general: Once the initial diagnosis was made, peripheral blood was obtained before any treatment. General study points: Most clonotypes expanded in the thyroid (above 0.001) were also present in blood.

For the diagnoses, clinical symptoms, serum thyroxine and TRAb, thyroid ultrasound and orbital computed tomography were used. In its sample, this clonotype was seen many times. The antigen remains undetermined. The source material, RNA transcripts, was used to amplify TCR beta CDR3 regions. Initially, a first-round RT-PCR of the TCR CDR3 employed the HTBI primer set. A single record per CDR3 protein comes from TCRdb applying MiXCR to the multiplex PCR reads. There are some 760,000 distinct CDR3 sequences in the sample; 12% to 15% occur only once, and roughly 10% lies in the top ten. The receptor's source is a woman between 18 and 30 years old with Graves' hyperthyroidism. Specimen: blood.

Here the CDR3 reads CASWGQGLGSYNEQFF. CDR3 in DNA: TGCGCCAGCTGGGGACAGGGGTTAGGGTCCTACAATGAGCAGTTCTTC. The chain couples TRBV5-1 to TRBJ2-1; 10 positions match TRBD1. V lost 7 bases, J lost 1 base, and 8 bases stayed unmatched. There are 16 residues in the CDR3. Germline values: CDR1 SGHRS, CDR2 YFSETQ.